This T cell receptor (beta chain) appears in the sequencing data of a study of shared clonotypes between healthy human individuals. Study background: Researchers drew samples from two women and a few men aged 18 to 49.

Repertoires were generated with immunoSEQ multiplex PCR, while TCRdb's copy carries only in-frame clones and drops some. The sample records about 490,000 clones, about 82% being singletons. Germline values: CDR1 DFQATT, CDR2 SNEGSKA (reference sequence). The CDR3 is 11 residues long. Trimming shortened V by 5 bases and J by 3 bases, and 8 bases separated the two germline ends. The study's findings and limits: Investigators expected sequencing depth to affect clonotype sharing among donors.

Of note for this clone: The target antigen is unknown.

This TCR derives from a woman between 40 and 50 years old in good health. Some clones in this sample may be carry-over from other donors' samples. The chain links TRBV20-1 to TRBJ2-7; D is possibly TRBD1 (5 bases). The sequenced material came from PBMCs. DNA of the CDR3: TGCAGTGCTCCACAGGTCTACGAGCAGTACTTC. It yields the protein CSAPQVYEQYF.